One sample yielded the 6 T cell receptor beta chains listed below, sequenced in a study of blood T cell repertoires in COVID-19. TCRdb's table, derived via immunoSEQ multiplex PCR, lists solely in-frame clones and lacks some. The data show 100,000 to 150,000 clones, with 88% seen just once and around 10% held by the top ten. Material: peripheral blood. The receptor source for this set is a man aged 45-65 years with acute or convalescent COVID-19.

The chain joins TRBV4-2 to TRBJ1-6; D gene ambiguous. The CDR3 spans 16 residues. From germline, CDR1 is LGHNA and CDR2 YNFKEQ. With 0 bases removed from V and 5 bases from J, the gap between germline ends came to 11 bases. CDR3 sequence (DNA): TGTGCCAGCAGCCAAGAAAACGCAGTTGATAATTCACCCCTCCACTTT. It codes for CASSQENAVDNSPLHF.

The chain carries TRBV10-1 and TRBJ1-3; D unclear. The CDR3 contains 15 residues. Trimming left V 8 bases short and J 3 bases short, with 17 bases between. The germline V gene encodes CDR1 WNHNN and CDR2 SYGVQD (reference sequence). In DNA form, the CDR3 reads TGCGCCAGCGGCCCCGGGGATGAAAGTGGAAACACCATATATTTT. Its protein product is CASGPGDESGNTIYF.

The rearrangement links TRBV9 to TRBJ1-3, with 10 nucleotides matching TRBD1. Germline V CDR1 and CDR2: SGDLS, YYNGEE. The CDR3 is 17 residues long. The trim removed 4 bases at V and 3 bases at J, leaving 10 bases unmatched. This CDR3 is CASSRDRGGSYGNTIYF. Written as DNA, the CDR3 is TGTGCCAGCAGCAGGGACAGGGGAGGCTCTTATGGAAACACCATATATTTT. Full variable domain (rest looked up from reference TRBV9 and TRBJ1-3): DSGVTQTPKHLITATGQRVTLRCSPRSGDLSVYWYQQSLDQGLQFLIQYYNGEERAKGNILERFSAQQFPDLHSELNLSSLELGDSALYFCASSRDRGGSYGNTIYFGEGSWLTVV.

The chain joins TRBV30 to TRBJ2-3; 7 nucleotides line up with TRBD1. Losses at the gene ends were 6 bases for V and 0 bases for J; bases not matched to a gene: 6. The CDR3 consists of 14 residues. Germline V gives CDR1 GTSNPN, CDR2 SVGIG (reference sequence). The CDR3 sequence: CACHRGSSTDTQYF. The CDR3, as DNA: TGTGCCTGTCACAGGGGATCTAGCACAGATACGCAGTATTTT.

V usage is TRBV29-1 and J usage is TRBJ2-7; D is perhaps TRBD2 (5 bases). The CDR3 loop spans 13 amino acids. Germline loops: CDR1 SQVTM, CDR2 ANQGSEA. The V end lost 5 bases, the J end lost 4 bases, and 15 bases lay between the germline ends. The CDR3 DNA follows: TGCAGCGTTTTTATCGGGGTAGGGTACGAGCAGTACTTC. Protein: CSVFIGVGYEQYF.

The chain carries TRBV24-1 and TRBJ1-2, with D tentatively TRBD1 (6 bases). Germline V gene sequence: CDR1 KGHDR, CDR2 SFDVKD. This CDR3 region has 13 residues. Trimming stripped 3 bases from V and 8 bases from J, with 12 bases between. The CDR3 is CATSDTTGLGYTF. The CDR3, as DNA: TGTGCCACCAGTGATACAACAGGGTTGGGCTACACCTTC.